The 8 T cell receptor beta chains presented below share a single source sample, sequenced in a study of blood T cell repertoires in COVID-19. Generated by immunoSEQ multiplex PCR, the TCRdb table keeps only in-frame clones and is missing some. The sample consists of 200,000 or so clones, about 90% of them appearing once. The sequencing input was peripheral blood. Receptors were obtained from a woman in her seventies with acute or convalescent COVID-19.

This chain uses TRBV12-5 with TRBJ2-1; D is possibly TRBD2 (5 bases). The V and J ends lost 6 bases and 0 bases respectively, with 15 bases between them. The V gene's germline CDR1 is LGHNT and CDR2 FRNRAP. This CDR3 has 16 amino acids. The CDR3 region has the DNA TGTGCTAGTGGAACCTCGGGGTTCCGCTCCTACAATGAGCAGTTCTTC. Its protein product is CASGTSGFRSYNEQFF.

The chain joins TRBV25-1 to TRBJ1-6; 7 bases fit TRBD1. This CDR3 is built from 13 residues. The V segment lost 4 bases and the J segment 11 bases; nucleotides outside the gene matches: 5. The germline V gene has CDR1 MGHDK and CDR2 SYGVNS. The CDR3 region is CASSAGQSAPLHF. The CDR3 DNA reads TGTGCCAGCAGTGCGGGACAGTCGGCACCCCTCCACTTT.

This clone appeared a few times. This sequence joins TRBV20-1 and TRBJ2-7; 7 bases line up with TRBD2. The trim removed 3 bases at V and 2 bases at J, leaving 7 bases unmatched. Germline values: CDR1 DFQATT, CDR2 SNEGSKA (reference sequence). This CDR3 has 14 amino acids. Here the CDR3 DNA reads TGCAGTGCTAGTGCACCGCGGGGGACCTACGAGCAGTACTTC. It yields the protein CSASAPRGTYEQYF.

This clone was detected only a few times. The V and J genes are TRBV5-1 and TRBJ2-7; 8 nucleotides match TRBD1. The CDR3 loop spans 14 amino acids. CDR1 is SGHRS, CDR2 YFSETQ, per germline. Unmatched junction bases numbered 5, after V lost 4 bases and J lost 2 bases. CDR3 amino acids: CASSLDRDPYEQYF. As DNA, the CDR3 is TGCGCCAGCAGCCTGGACAGGGATCCCTACGAGCAGTACTTC.

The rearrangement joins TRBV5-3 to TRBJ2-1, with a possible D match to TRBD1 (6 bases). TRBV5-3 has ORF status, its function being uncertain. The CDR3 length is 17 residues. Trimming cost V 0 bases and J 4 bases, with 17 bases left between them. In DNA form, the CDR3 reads TGTGCCAGAAGCTTGGGCGGGCGCAAGGGGGTTTACAATGAGCAGTTCTTC. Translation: CARSLGGRKGVYNEQFF.

For the CDR3, the DNA is TGTGCCAGCAGCGTTTCAGATACGCAGTATTTT. It is translated as CASSVSDTQYF. The chain links TRBV6-5 to TRBJ2-3; D call uncertain. CDR1 and CDR2 (germline): MNHEY, SVGAGI. V was shortened by 6 bases and J by 4 bases, with 5 bases between the two germline ends. The CDR3 contains 11 residues.

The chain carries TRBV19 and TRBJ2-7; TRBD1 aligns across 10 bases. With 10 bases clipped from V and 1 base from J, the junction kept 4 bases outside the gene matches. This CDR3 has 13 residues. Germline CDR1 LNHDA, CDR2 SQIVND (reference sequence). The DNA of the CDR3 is TGTGCCACTCGGGACAGGGGATCCTACGAGCAGTACTTC. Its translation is CATRDRGSYEQYF.

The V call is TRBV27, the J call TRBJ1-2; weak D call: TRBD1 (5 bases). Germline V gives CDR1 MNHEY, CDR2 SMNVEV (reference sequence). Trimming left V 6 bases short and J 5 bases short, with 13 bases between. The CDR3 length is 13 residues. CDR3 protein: CASRLTASYGYTF. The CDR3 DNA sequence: TGTGCCAGCAGGTTGACAGCCTCGTATGGCTACACCTTC.